This record covers a single T cell receptor beta chain. How the authors handled the data: Cell counts per sample came from amplifying reference gene primers. The repertoire was sequenced with immunoSEQ multiplex PCR; TCRdb's copy has only in-frame clones and lacks some. V and J calls and clone size are given by that table; D and trimming were obtained from the DNA. This sample carries about 320,000 clones, less than 85% of them seen once, and the ten largest clones take 1.5% to 2%. These data belong to a study of blood T cell repertoires in COVID-19. Background on the study: From T cells, B-cell-depleted T cells, or PBMCs came the material, which was cDNA or gDNA.

Germline V gene sequence: CDR1 MDHEN, CDR2 SYDVKM. Germline trimming cut 3 bases from V and 4 bases from J; bases unmatched to any gene: 5. The CDR3 has 14 residues. Participant reports of clinical history set cohort assignment. The sequence derives from a woman aged 25 to 39 who had been exposed to COVID-19. This chain joins TRBV28 and TRBJ1-2, with 7 bases lining up with TRBD1. The sample was PBMCs or T cells enriched from blood (not recorded which). The CDR3 spells CASSFGQGVYGYTF. The CDR3 DNA sequence: TGTGCCAGCAGTTTTGGGCAGGGGGTCTATGGCTACACCTTC.